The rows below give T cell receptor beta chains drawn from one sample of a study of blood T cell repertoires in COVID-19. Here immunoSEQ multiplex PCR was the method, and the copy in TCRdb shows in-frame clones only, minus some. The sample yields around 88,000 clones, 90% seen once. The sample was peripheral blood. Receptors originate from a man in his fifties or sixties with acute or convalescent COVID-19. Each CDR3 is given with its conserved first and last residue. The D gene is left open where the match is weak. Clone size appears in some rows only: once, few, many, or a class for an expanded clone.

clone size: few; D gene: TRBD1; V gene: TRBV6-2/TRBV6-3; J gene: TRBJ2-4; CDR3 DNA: TGTGCCAGCAGTATTAATCGGGACAGGGCGATAGCCAAAAACATTCAGTACTTC; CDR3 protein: CASSINRDRAIAKNIQYF
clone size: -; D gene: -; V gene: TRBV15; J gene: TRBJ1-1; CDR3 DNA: TGTGCCACCAGCAGAGATCCGGGTAGCACTGAAGCTTTCTTT; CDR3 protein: CATSRDPGSTEAFF
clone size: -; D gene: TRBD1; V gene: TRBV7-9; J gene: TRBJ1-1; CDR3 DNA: TGTGCCAGCAGCTTAGGGGGACAGGGTCACACTGAAGCTTTCTTT; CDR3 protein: CASSLGGQGHTEAFF
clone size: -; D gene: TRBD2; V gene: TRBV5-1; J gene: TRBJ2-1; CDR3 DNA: TGCGCCAGCATGGCGCTCCCGAGCGGGAGGGGGTCCTACAATGAGCAGTTCTTC; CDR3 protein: CASMALPSGRGSYNEQFF
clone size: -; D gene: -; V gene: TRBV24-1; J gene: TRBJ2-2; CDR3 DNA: TGTGCCACCAGTGATCCCAACGTTGGGAGAAACACCGGGGAGCTGTTTTTT; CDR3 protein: CATSDPNVGRNTGELFF
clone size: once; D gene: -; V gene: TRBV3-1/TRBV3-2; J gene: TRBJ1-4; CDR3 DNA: TGTGCCAGCAGCCGAGACAGTTATAATGAAAAACTGTTTTTT; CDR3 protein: CASSRDSYNEKLFF
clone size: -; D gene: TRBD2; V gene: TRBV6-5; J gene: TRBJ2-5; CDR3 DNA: TGTGCCAGCAGCCGTCCCGGGACGGGAGGAGAGACCCAGTACTTC; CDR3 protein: CASSRPGTGGETQYF
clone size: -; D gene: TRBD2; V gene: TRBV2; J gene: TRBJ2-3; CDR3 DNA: TGTGCCAGCAGTGAAGGGACTAGCGGGTCATGGGATACGCAGTATTTT; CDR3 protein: CASSEGTSGSWDTQYF
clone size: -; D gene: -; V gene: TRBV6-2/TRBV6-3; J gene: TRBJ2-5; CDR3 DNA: TGTGCCAGCAGTTCGACAGGTTCAGAAGAGACCCAGTACTTC; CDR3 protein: CASSSTGSEETQYF
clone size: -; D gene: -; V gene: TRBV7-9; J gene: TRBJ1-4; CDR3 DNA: TGTGCCAGCAGCTTAGGAGGGATTAATGAAAAACTGTTTTTT; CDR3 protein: CASSLGGINEKLFF
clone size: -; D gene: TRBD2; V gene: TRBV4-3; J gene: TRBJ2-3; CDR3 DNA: TGCGCCAGCAGCCAAGAAACGGGACTAGCGGGAGGAGATACGCAGTATTTT; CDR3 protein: CASSQETGLAGGDTQYF
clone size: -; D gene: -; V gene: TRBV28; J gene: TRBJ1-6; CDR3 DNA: TGTGCCAGCAGCCCCCAGGGCTTACGTGGTAATTCACCCCTCCACTTT; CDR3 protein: CASSPQGLRGNSPLHF
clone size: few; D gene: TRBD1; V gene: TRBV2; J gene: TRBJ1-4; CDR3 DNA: TGTGCCAGCAGTGGGGGGGGGACAGGAAGAAATGAAAAACTGTTTTTT; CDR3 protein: CASSGGGTGRNEKLFF
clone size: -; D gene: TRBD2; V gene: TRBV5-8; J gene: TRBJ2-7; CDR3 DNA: TGTGCCAGCAGCCTATGGACTAGCGGGATCTCCTACGAGCAGTACTTC; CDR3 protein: CASSLWTSGISYEQYF
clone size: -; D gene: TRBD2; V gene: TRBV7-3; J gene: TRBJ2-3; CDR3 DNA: TGTGCCAGCAGCGAGAGCGGGAGCCCAGGGGGCACAGATACGCAGTATTTT; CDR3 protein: CASSESGSPGGTDTQYF
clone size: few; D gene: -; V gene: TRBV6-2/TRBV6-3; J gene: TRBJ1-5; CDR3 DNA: TGTGCCAGCAGTACGGTTCCATATAGCAATCAGCCCCAGCATTTT; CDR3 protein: CASSTVPYSNQPQHF
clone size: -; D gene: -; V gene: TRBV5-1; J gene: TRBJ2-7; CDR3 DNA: TGCGCCAGCAGTTACGGACAGTACGAGCAGTACTTC; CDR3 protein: CASSYGQYEQYF
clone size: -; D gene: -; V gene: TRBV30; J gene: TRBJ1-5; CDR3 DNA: TGTGCCTGGAGTAAGGGGTTGTCCGATCAGCCCCAGCATTTT; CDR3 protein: CAWSKGLSDQPQHF
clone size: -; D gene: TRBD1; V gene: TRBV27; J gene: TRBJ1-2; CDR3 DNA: TGTGCCAGCAGTCCATCGACAGGGGGCCTCTATGGCTACACCTTC; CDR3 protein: CASSPSTGGLYGYTF
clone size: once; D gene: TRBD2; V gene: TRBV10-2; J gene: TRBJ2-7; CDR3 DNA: TGCGCCAGCATTGGGACTAGCGGCTCCTACGAGCAGTACTTC; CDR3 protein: CASIGTSGSYEQYF
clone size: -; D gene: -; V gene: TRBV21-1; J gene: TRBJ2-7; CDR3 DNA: TGTGCCAGCAGCAGACCCTGGAGCGGGAGTCGGTACGAGCAGTACTTC; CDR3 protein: CASSRPWSGSRYEQYF
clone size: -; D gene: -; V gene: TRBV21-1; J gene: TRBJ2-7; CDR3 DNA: TGTGCCAGCAGCAAAGGTTTGGGGGGGGACCTTCTCTACGAGCAGTACTTC; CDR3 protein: CASSKGLGGDLLYEQYF
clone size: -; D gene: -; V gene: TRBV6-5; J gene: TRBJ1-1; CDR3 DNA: TGTGCCAGCATTCAGCAGGGAAGCACTGAAGCTTTCTTT; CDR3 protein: CASIQQGSTEAFF
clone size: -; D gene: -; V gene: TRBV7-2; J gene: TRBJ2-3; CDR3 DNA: TGTGCCAGCAGCCGTAGCGCGTATAGCACAGATACGCAGTATTTT; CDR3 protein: CASSRSAYSTDTQYF
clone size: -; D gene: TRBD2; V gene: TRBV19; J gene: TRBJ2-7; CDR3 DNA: TGTGCCAGTAGTATAGGACTAGCGGGAGGTGAGCAGTACTTC; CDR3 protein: CASSIGLAGGEQYF
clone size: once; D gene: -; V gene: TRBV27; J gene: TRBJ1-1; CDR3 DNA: TGTGCCAGTTATGGGCCCATGAACACTGAAGCTTTCTTT; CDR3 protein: CASYGPMNTEAFF
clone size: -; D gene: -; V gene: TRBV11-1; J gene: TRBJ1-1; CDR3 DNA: TGTGCCAGCAGCTTGTCAAGGAGCACTGAAGCTTTCTTT; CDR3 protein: CASSLSRSTEAFF
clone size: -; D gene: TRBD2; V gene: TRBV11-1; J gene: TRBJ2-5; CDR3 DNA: TGTGCCAGCAGCGAACCCGGGGGAGGGCCGGGGGAGACCCAGTACTTC; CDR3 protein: CASSEPGGGPGETQYF
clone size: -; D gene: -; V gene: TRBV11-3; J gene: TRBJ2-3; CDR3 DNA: TGTGCCAGCAGCCCAAGTGCGGCAGATACGCAGTATTTT; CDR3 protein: CASSPSAADTQYF
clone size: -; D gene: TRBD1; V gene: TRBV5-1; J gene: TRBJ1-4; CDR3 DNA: TGCGCCAGCAGCTCCCGACAGGGAGCTAATGAAAAACTGTTTTTT; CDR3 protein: CASSSRQGANEKLFF
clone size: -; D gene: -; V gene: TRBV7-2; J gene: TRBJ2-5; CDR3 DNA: TGTGCCAGCAGCTTAGAAACAGGGCTCCGGGGAGAGACCCAGTACTTC; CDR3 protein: CASSLETGLRGETQYF
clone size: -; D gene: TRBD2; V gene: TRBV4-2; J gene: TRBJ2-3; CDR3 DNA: TGTGCCAGCAGCCAAGATAGCGGGGATAGCACAGATACGCAGTATTTT; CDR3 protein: CASSQDSGDSTDTQYF
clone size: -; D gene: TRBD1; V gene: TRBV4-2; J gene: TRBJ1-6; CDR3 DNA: TGTGCCAGCAGCCAGGTCGCAGGGGGAAATTCACCCCTCCACTTT; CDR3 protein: CASSQVAGGNSPLHF
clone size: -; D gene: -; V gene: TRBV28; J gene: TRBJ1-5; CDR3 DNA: TGTGCCAGCAGTTTAGGCCAGACTTATCAGCCCCAGCATTTT; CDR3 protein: CASSLGQTYQPQHF
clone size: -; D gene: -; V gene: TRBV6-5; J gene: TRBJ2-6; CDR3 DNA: TGTGCCAGCAGTTACCGAGGCTCTGGGGCCAACGTCCTGACTTTC; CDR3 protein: CASSYRGSGANVLTF
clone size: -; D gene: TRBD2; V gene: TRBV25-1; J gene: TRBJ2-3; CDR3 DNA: TGTGCCAGCAGTAGCGGGAGTAGCACAGATACGCAGTATTTT; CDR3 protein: CASSSGSSTDTQYF
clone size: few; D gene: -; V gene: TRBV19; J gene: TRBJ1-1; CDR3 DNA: TGTGCCAGTAGTATGGGAGGGGCCCGCTGGCGGGACACTGAAGCTTTCTTT; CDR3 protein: CASSMGGARWRDTEAFF
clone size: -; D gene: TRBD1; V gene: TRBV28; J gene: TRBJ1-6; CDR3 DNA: TGTGCCAGCAGTCCGAGACAGGGTTATTCACCCCTCCACTTT; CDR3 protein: CASSPRQGYSPLHF
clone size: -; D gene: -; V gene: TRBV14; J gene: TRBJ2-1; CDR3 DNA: TGTGCCAGCAGCCGAGGGAGGAGCCCCTACAATGAGCAGTTCTTC; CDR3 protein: CASSRGRSPYNEQFF
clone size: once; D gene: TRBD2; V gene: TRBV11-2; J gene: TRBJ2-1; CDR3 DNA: TGTGCCAGCAGCTTAGGCTCGTGGGAGGGCCGTAGTGATGAGCAGTTCTTC; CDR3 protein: CASSLGSWEGRSDEQFF